What follows are 8 T cell receptor beta chains derived from one specimen sequenced in a study of blood T cell repertoires in COVID-19. Profiled with immunoSEQ multiplex PCR; TCRdb holds only in-frame clones, not every one. The sample holds more than 65,000 clones, over 65% seen once. The source material was peripheral blood. Every receptor here comes from a woman aged 70-85 years with acute or convalescent COVID-19.

The rearrangement joins TRBV9 to TRBJ2-1, with 8 bases identical to TRBD2. Germline CDR1 is SGDLS and CDR2 is YYNGEE. There are 16 residues in the CDR3. V shed 0 bases, J shed 8 bases, and the junction held 10 bases outside the gene matches. The CDR3 DNA reads as TGTGCCAGCAGCGTAGACCGCCCGGGGGGGGGTGATGAGCAGTTCTTC. It encodes CASSVDRPGGGDEQFF.

This clone has only a few counts. V usage is TRBV9 and J usage is TRBJ2-5; no firm D call. This CDR3 has 16 amino acids. Germline lookup yields CDR1 SGDLS and CDR2 YYNGEE. With 1 base removed from V and 1 base from J, the gap between germline ends came to 14 bases. DNA of the CDR3: TGTGCCAGCAGCGTATCTGCGGTAAGGTCCCAAGAGACCCAGTACTTC. Residues: CASSVSAVRSQETQYF.

The J gene is TRBJ1-2, the V gene TRBV20-1; D uncertain. Germline values: CDR1 DFQATT, CDR2 SNEGSKA (reference sequence). V lost 6 bases to trimming and J lost 7 bases, with 12 bases between them. The CDR3 sequence is 11 residues long. CDR3 region: CSASADSGYTF. As DNA, the CDR3 is TGCAGTGCCTCGGCGGATTCTGGCTACACCTTC.

The chain recombines TRBV28 with TRBJ2-5, with 11 bases matching TRBD1. V dropped 9 bases and J dropped 5; count of bases not matched to a gene: 14. This CDR3 has 16 residues. Germline V lookup: CDR1 MDHEN, CDR2 SYDVKM. CDR3 nucleotide sequence: TGTGCCAGGCCCGGGACAGGGGGTGAATCAACGGAGACCCAGTACTTC. Translated: CARPGTGGESTETQYF.

V gene TRBV19 combines with J gene TRBJ1-3, with 7 bases lining up with TRBD1. This CDR3 spans 14 amino acids. The V segment lost 4 bases and the J segment 2 bases; nucleotides outside the gene matches: 2. Germline CDR1 is LNHDA and CDR2 is SQIVND (reference sequence). The CDR3 region is CASSTQGAGNTIYF. For the CDR3, the DNA is TGTGCCAGTAGTACCCAGGGGGCTGGAAACACCATATATTTT.

The chain recombines TRBV7-9 with TRBJ2-2; D possibly corresponds to TRBD1 (6 bases). The CDR3 sequence is 19 residues long. CDR1 and CDR2 from the germline V gene are SEHNR and FQNEAQ (reference sequence). V gave up 1 base and J gave up 1 base, with 19 bases separating them. CDR3 bases: TGTGCCAGCAGCTTAGGGGGCCCGGACAGCCTCTGGAACACCGGGGAGCTGTTTTTT. Protein: CASSLGGPDSLWNTGELFF.

This chain joins TRBV10-3 and TRBJ1-1, with a weak D call TRBD1 (6 bases). The CDR3 is 14 amino acids. Germline V gives CDR1 ENHRY, CDR2 SYGVKD. V lost 10 bases to trimming and J lost 0 bases, with 15 bases between them. CDR3: CATNTGLMNTEAFF. Here the CDR3 DNA reads TGTGCCACCAACACAGGGTTAATGAACACTGAAGCTTTCTTT.

This clone was observed a single time. The rearrangement links TRBV5-1 to TRBJ2-1, with 7 positions matching TRBD1. The CDR3 extends over 15 amino acids. Germline V gene lookup returns CDR1 SGHRS and CDR2 YFSETQ. The V gene end was trimmed by 3 bases and the J gene end by 4 bases; junction bases not matched to a gene: 7. Here the CDR3 reads CASSWGQPQYNEQFF. CDR3 coding DNA: TGCGCCAGCAGCTGGGGACAGCCTCAATACAATGAGCAGTTCTTC.